The clone carrying this TCR beta chain was picked up a small number of times. The record originates from a study of T cell changes during pregnancy in multiple sclerosis. There are 19 residues in the CDR3. Germline V CDR1 and CDR2: SGDLS, YYNGEE. The ends lost 1 base at V and 4 bases at J; junction bases unmatched: 17. Profiling relied on immunoSEQ multiplex PCR, and the TCRdb table lists in-frame clones only, not all of them. The sample records tens of thousands of clones, roughly nine tenths being singletons. The sequence came from a female donor with multiple sclerosis, enrolled in a pregnancy study. The input for sequencing was CD4+ T cells from peripheral blood mononuclear cells, taken before pregnancy. The chain carries TRBV9 and TRBJ2-3; 8 nucleotides agree with TRBD2. The CDR3 sequence is CASSVRPGSASGGSDTQYF. CDR3 bases: TGTGCCAGCAGCGTAAGGCCCGGGTCGGCAAGCGGGGGCTCAGATACGCAGTATTTT.